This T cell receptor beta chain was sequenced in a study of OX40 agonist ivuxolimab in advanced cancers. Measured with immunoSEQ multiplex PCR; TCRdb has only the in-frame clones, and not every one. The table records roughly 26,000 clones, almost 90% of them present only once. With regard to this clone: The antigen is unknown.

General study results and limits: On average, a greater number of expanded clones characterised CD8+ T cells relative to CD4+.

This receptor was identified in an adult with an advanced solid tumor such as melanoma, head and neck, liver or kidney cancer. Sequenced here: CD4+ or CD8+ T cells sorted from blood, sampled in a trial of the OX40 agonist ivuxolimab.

CDR3 sequence reads: CASSLAGTNDYEQYF. CDR3 sequence (DNA): TGCGCCAGCAGCTTAGCCGGGACAAATGACTACGAGCAGTACTTC. The chain recombines TRBV5-1 with TRBJ2-7; D may be TRBD1 (6 bases). V gave up 2 bases and J gave up 3 bases, with 15 bases separating them. Germline values: CDR1 SGHRS, CDR2 YFSETQ. This CDR3 is 15 amino acids long.